The table lists the clone carrying this TCR beta chain with a count of one. These data come from a study of blood T cell repertoires in COVID-19. About the research overall: Samples representing acute and convalescent COVID-19 were sourced from the United States, Italy and Spain. Sample material is recorded as cDNA or gDNA derived from T cells, B-cell-depleted T cells, or PBMCs.

V trimming: 2 bases; J trimming: 2 bases; junction bases outside the gene matches: 6. Germline CDR1 is SGHTA and CDR2 is FQGNSA. This CDR3 spans 16 amino acids. In the authors' workflow: Estimation of nucleated cell counts was performed using reference gene primer amplification. Some clones are missing from TCRdb's copy, which holds only in-frame ones; the method was immunoSEQ multiplex PCR. V, J and clone size were drawn from that table, and D and trimming were deduced from the DNA. The data contain approximately 130,000 clones, 80% to 90% of them singletons. The chain carries TRBV7-2 and TRBJ2-5, with 9 bases fitting TRBD1. Sequencing input: peripheral blood. This TCR was sampled from a man older than 75 with active or convalescent COVID-19. The CDR3 coding sequence is TGTGCCAGCAGCTTACCCAGGACAGGGGCGCAAGAGACCCAGTACTTC. Encoded protein: CASSLPRTGAQETQYF. The full variable domain, its missing parts supplied by reference TRBV7-2 and TRBJ2-5, is GAGVSQSPSNKVTEKGKDVELRCDPISGHTALYWYRQSLGQGLEFLIYFQGNSAPDKSGLPSDRFSAERTGGSVSTLTIQRTQQEDSAVYLCASSLPRTGAQETQYFGPGTRLLVL.